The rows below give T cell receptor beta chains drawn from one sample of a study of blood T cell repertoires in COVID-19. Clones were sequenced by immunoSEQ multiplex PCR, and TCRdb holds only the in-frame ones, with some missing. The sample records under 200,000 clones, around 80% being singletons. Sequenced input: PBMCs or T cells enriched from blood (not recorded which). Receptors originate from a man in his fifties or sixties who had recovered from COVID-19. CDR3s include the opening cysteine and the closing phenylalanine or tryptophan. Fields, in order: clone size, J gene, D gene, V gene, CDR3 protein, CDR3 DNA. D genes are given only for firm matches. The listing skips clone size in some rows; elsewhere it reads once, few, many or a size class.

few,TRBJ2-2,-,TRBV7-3,CASTQGGMGAGELFF,TGTGCCAGCACCCAGGGCGGGATGGGCGCCGGGGAGCTGTTTTTT
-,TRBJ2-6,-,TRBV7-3,CASSLMGSSGANVLTF,TGTGCCAGCAGCTTAATGGGCAGCTCTGGGGCCAACGTCCTGACTTTC
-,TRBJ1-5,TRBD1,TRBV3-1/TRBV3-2,CASSQGQGRIGQPQHF,TGTGCCAGCAGCCAAGGACAGGGGAGGATTGGACAGCCCCAGCATTTT
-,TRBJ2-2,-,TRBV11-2,CASSSTLGSPTGELFF,TGTGCCAGCAGTTCTACCTTGGGCAGCCCGACCGGGGAGCTGTTTTTT
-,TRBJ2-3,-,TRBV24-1,CATGRGNTDTQYF,TGTGCCACGGGCCGGGGGAACACAGATACGCAGTATTTT
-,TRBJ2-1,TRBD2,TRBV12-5,CASGLEREGHNEQFF,TGTGCTAGTGGTTTGGAGCGGGAGGGCCACAATGAGCAGTTCTTC
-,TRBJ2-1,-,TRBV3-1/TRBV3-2,CASSRILSGGSYNEQFF,TGTGCCAGCAGCCGGATCTTGAGTGGGGGGAGCTACAATGAGCAGTTCTTC
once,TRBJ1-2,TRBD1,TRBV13,CASSFYSGGEYGYTF,TGTGCCAGCAGCTTTTACTCAGGGGGCGAATATGGCTACACCTTC
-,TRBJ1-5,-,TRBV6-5,CASRHRDLGNQPQHF,TGTGCCAGCAGGCACAGGGATTTGGGCAATCAGCCCCAGCATTTT
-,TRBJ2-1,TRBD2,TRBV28,CASSFLASGSAYNEQFF,TGTGCCAGCAGTTTTTTGGCTAGCGGGAGTGCCTACAATGAGCAGTTCTTC
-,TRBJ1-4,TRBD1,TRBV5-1,CASSPGTGGRDEKLFF,TGCGCCAGCAGCCCAGGAACAGGGGGCAGGGATGAAAAACTGTTTTTT
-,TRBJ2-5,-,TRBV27,CASSLRGQETQYF,TGTGCCAGCAGTTTAAGGGGGCAAGAGACCCAGTACTTC
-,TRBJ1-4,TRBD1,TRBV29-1,CSVVVQGQGIF,TGCAGCGTTGTTGTTCAAGGACAGGGGATTTTT
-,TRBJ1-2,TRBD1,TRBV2,CASSGTGYGYTF,TGTGCCAGCAGCGGGACAGGGTATGGCTACACCTTC
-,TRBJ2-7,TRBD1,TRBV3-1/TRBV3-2,CASSHRDREGGPQYF,TGTGCCAGCAGCCATCGGGACAGGGAGGGGGGCCCACAGTACTTC
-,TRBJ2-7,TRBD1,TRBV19,CASSIPGQGNYEQYF,TGTGCCAGTAGTATCCCGGGACAGGGTAACTACGAGCAGTACTTC
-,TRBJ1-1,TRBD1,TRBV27,CASSGDRGGTEAFF,TGTGCCAGCAGTGGGGACAGGGGAGGGACTGAAGCTTTCTTT
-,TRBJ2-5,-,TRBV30,CAWSTGINYGQETQYF,TGTGCCTGGTCGACCGGGATTAACTATGGACAAGAGACCCAGTACTTC
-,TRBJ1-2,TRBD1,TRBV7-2,CASSKSYQDRGGGYTF,TGTGCCAGCAGTAAATCTTATCAAGACAGGGGCGGCGGCTACACCTTC
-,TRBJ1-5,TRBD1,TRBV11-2,CASSQGGAGNQPQHF,TGTGCCAGCAGCCAGGGGGGCGCCGGCAATCAGCCCCAGCATTTT
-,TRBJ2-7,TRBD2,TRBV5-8,CASSLGLASEQYF,TGTGCCAGCAGCTTGGGACTAGCGTCCGAGCAGTACTTC
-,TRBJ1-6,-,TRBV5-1,CASSLSGISYNSPLHF,TGCGCCAGCAGCTTATCGGGGATCTCCTATAATTCACCCCTCCACTTT